What follows are 4 T cell receptor beta chains derived from one specimen sequenced in a study of cytomegalovirus exposure and HLA in healthy donors. Primers: 60 Vbeta forward and 13 Jbeta reverse. Produced via immunoSEQ multiplex PCR; TCRdb's table is partial and in-frame only. The sample carries more than 130,000 clones, roughly 80% recorded once. Sequencing was done on a sample of PBMCs. These receptors all stem from a man aged 40-49 years in good health and CMV-seropositive.

The chain recombines TRBV27 with TRBJ2-5; possible D gene TRBD2, 5 bases. In germline, CDR1 is MNHEY, CDR2 SMNVEV (reference sequence). CDR3 length: 14 amino acids. The V end was cut by 2 bases, the J end by 5 bases, with 12 bases between. The CDR3 here is CASSLRAGEETQYF. Written as DNA, the CDR3 is TGTGCCAGCAGTTTAAGGGCCGGGGAGGAGACCCAGTACTTC.

The chain carries TRBV4-1 and TRBJ2-5; TRBD2 matches at 7 bases. V lost 1 base to trimming and J lost 5 bases; unmatched junction nucleotides: 4. CDR3 length equals 14 residues. Germline V gives CDR1 MGHRA, CDR2 YSYEKL. The CDR3 here is CASSQGGSMETQYF. CDR3 coding DNA: TGCGCCAGCAGCCAAGGCGGGAGCATGGAGACCCAGTACTTC.

The chain links TRBV19 to TRBJ2-1, with TRBD2 identical over 13 bases. The V gene end was trimmed by 3 bases and the J gene end by 3 bases; junction bases not matched to a gene: 8. The CDR3 totals 18 residues. CDR1 and CDR2 (germline): LNHDA, SQIVND (reference sequence). The CDR3 is CASSISGLAGEIYNEQFF. The CDR3 DNA reads as TGTGCCAGTAGTATTTCCGGACTAGCGGGGGAAATCTACAATGAGCAGTTCTTC. Based on the CDR3 plus reference TRBV19 and TRBJ2-1, the full variable domain is DGGITQSPKYLFRKEGQNVTLSCEQNLNHDAMYWYRQDPGQGLRLIYYSQIVNDFQKGDIAEGYSVSREKKESFPLTVTSAQKNPTAFYLCASSISGLAGEIYNEQFFGPGTRLTVL.

This rearrangement joins TRBV11-1 to TRBJ1-1; D is possibly TRBD1 (6 bases). The germline CDR1 and CDR2 sequences are SGHAT and FQDESV (reference sequence). The CDR3 is made up of 17 amino acids. Trimming left V 0 bases short and J 3 bases short, with 17 bases between. CDR3 protein: CASSLARSGVRDTEAFF. The CDR3 DNA reads TGTGCCAGCAGCTTAGCGCGGTCAGGGGTACGAGACACTGAAGCTTTCTTT.